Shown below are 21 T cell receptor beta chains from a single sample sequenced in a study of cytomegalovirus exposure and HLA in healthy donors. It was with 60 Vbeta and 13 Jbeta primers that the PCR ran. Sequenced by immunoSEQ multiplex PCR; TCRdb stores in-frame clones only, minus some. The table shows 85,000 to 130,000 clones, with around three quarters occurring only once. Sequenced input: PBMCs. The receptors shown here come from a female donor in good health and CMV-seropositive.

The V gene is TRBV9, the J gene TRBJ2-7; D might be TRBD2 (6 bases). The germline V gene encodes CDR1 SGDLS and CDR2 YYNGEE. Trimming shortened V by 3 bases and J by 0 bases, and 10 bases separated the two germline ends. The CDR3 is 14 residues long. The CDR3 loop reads CASSAYGSSYEQYF. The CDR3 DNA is TGTGCCAGCAGCGCTTACGGGAGCTCCTACGAGCAGTACTTC.

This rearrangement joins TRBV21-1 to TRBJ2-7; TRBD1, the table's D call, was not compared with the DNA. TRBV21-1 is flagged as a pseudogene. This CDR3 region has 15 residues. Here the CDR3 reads CASSRSATGTYEQYF. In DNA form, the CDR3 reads TGTGCCAGCTCCCGATCGGCGACAGGCACCTACGAGCAGTACTTC.

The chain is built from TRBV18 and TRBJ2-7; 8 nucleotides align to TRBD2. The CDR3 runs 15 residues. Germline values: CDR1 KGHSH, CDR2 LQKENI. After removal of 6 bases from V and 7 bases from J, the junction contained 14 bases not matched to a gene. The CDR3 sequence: CASSPPLAGWGEQYF. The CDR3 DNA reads TGTGCCAGCTCTCCCCCGTTAGCGGGGTGGGGTGAGCAGTACTTC.

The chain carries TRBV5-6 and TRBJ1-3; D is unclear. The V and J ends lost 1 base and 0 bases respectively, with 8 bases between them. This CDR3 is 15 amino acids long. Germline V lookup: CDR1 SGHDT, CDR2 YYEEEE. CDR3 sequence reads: CASSLNRVSGNTIYF. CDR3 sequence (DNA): TGTGCCAGCAGCTTGAACAGAGTCTCTGGAAACACCATATATTTT. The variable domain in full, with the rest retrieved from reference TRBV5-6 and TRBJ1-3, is DAGVTQSPTHLIKTRGQQVTLRCSPKSGHDTVSWYQQALGQGPQFIFQYYEEEERQRGNFPDRFSGHQFPNYSSELNVNALLLGDSALYLCASSLNRVSGNTIYFGEGSWLTVV.

CDR3 DNA: TGTGCCAGCAGCTTAGATCTCGGGGGTGTAAGGGTGAGGCAGTACTTC. Translating it yields CASSLDLGGVRVRQYF. The chain is built from TRBV11-2 and TRBJ2-7; maybe TRBD2 (6 bases). Germline V CDR1 and CDR2: SGHAT, FQNNGV. V was pared by 0 bases and J by 9 bases, with 21 bases between. The CDR3 extends over 16 amino acids.

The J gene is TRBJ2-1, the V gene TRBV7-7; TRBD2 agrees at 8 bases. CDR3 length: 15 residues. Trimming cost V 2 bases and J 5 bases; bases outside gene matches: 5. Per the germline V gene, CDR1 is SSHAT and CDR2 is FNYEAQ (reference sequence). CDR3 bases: TGTGCCAGCAGCTTAAGAGCGGGGGAAAACAATGAGCAGTTCTTC. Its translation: CASSLRAGENNEQFF.

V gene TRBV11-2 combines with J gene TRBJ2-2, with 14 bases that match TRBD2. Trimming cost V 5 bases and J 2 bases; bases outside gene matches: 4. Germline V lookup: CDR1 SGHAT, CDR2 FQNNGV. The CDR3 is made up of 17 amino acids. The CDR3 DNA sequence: TGTGCCAGCAGCGCCGGGACTAGCGGGAGTAACACCGGGGAGCTGTTTTTT. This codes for CASSAGTSGSNTGELFF.

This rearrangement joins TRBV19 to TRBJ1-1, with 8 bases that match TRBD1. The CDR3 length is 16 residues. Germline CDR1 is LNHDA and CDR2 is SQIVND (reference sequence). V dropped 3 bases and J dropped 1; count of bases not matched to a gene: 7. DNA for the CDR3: TGTGCCAGTAGTATCCCCGCGGACAGGGAGAACACTGAAGCTTTCTTT. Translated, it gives CASSIPADRENTEAFF.

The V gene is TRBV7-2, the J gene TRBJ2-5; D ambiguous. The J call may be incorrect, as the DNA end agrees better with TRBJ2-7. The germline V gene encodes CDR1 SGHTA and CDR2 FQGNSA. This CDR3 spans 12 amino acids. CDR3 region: CATRTGPLEQYF. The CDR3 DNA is TGTGCCACCCGCACGGGTCCACTCGAGCAGTACTTC.

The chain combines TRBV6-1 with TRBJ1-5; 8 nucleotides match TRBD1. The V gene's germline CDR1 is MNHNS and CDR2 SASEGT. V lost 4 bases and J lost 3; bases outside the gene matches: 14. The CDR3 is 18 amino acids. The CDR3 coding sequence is TGTGCCAGCAGTGTGTTCACCCCAGGGGGCGCCTCCAATCAGCCCCAGCATTTT. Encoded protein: CASSVFTPGGASNQPQHF.

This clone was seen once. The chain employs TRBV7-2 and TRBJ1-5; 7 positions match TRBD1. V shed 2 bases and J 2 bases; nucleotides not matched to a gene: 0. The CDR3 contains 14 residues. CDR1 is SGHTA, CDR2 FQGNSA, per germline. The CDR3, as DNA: TGTGCCAGCAGCTTAACAGGGGGCAATCAGCCCCAGCATTTT. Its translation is CASSLTGGNQPQHF.

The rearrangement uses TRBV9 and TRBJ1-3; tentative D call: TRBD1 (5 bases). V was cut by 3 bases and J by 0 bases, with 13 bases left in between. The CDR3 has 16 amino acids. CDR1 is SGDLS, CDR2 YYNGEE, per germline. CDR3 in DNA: TGTGCCAGCAGCGGCTGGGGGACTGACTCTGGAAACACCATATATTTT. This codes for CASSGWGTDSGNTIYF.

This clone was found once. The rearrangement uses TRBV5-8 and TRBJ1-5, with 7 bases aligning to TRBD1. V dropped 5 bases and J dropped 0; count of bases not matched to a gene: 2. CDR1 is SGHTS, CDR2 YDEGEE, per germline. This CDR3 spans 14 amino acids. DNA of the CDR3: TGTGCCAGCAGGAGGGACAGTAGCAATCAGCCCCAGCATTTT. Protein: CASRRDSSNQPQHF.

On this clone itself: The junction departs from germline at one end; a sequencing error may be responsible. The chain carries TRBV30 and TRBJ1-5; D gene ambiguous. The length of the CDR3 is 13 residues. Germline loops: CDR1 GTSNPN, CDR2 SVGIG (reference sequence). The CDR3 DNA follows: TGTGCCCGGAGTTCCGGTGGCAATCAGCCCCAGCATTTT. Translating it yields CARSSGGNQPQHF.

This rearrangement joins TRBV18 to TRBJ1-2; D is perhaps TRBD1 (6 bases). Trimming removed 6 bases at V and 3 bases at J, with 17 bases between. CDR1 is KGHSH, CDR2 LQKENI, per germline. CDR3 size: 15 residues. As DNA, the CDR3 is TGTGCCAGCTCCCCAAAACAGGGAGTCGACTATGGCTACACCTTC. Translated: CASSPKQGVDYGYTF.

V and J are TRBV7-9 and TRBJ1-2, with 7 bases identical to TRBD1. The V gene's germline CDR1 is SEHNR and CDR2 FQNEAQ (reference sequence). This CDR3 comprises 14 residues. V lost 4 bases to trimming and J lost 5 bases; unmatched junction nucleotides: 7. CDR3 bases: TGTGCCAGCAGCTACGGCAGGGGGGAGTATGGCTACACCTTC. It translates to CASSYGRGEYGYTF.

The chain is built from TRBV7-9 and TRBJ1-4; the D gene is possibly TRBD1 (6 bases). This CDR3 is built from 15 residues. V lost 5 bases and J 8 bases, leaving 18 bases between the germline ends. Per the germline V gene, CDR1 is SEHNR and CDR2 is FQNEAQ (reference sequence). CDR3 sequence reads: CASSPGTLRGEKLFF. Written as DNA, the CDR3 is TGTGCCAGCAGCCCGGGGACACTCCGTGGAGAAAAACTGTTTTTT.

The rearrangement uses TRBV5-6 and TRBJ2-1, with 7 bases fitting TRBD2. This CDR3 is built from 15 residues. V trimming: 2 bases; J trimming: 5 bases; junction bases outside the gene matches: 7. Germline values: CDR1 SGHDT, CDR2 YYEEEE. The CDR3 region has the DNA TGTGCCAGCAGCTTTGGGGGGGGGAGTAACAATGAGCAGTTCTTC. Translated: CASSFGGGSNNEQFF.

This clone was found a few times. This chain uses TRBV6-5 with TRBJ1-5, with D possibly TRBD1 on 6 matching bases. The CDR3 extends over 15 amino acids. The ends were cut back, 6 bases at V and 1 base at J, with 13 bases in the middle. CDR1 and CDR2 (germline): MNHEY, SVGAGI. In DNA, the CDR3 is TGTGCCAGCAGGGACAGCGCCGTCAGCAATCAGCCCCAGCATTTT. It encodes CASRDSAVSNQPQHF.

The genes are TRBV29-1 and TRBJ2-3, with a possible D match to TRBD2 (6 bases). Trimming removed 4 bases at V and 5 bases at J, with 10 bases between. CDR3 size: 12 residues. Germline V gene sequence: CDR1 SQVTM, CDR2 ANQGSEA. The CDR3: CSVGRVGDTQYF. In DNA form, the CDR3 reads TGCAGCGTTGGGAGGGTCGGAGATACGCAGTATTTT.

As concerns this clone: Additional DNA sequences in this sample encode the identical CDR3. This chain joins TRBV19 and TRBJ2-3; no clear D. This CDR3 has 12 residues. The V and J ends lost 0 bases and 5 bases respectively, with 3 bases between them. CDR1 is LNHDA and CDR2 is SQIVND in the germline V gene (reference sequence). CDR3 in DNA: TGTGCCAGTAGTATAGACCGAGATACGCAGTATTTT. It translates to CASSIDRDTQYF.